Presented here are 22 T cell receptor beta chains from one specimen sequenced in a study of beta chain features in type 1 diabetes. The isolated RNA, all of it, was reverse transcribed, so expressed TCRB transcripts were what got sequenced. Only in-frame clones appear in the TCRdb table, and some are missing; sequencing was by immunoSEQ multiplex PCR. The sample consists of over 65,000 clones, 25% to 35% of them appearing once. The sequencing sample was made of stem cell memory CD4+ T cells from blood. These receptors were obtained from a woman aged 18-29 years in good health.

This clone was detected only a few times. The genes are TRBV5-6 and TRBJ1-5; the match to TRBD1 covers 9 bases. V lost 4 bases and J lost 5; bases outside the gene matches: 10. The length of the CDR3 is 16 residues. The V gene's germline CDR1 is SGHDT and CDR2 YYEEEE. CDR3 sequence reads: CASSPRTGAPDQPQHF. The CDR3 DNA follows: TGTGCCAGCAGCCCGCGGACAGGGGCCCCAGATCAGCCCCAGCATTTT.

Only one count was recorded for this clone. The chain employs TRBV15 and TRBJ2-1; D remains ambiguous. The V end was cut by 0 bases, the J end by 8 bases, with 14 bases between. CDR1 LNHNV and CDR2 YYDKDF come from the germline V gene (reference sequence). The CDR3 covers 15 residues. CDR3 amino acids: CATSRDRVAGYEQFF. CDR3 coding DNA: TGTGCCACCAGCAGAGATCGAGTAGCTGGCTATGAGCAGTTCTTC.

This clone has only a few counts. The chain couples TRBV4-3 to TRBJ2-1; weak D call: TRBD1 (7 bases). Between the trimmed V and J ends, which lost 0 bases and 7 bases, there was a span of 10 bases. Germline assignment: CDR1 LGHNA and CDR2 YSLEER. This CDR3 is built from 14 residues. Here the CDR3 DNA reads TGCGCCAGCAGCCAAGACTCAGGGGGGAATGAGCAGTTCTTC. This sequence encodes CASSQDSGGNEQFF.

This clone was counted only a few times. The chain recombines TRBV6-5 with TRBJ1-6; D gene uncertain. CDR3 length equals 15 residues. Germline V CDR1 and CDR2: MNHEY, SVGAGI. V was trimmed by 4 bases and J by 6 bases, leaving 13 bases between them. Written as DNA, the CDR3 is TGTGCCAGCAGTTCCGGACTCTTCGCTAATTCACCCCTCCACTTT. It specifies CASSSGLFANSPLHF.

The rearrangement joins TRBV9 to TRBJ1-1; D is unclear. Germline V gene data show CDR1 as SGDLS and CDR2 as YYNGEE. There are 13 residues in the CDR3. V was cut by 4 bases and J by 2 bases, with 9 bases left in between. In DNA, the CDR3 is TGTGCCAGCAGCCCCGACACAAACACTGAAGCTTTCTTT. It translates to CASSPDTNTEAFF.

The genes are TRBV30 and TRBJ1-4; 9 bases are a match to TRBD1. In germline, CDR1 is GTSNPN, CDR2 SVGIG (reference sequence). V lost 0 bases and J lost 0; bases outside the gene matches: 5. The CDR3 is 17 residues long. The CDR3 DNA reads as TGTGCCTGGAGTGTACTGGGACAGGGTGCAACTAATGAAAAACTGTTTTTT. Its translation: CAWSVLGQGATNEKLFF.

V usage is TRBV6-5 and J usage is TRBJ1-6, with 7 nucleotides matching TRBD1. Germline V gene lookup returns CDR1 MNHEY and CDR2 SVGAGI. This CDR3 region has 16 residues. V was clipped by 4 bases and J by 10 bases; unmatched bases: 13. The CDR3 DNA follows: TGTGCCAGCAGTTCCAGACCCGGGACAGAAGGATCACCCCTCCACTTT. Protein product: CASSSRPGTEGSPLHF.

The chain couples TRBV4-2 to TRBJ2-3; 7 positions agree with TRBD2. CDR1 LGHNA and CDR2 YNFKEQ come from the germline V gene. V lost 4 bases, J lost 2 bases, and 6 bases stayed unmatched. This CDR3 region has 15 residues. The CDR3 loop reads CASSPGGYHTDTQYF. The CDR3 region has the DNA TGTGCCAGCAGCCCCGGGGGGTATCACACAGATACGCAGTATTTT.

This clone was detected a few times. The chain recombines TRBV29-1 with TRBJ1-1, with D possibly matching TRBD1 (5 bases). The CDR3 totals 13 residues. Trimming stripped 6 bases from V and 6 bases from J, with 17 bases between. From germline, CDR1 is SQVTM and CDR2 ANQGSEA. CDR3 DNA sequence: TGCAGCGTGGGATGGGGGAGGAGATCTGAAGCTTTCTTT. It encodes CSVGWGRRSEAFF.

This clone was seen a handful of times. CDR3 nucleotides: TGTGCCAGCAGTTCCTCATACTCTCAAGAGACCCAGTACTTC. It codes for CASSSSYSQETQYF. J is TRBJ2-5 and V is TRBV7-3; D uncertain. Looked up from germline, CDR1 is SGHTA and CDR2 is FQGTGA. The CDR3 consists of 14 residues. The ends were cut back, 6 bases at V and 2 bases at J, with 13 bases in the middle. Full variable domain (remainder filled in from reference TRBV7-3 and TRBJ2-5): GAGVSQTPSNKVTEKGKYVELRCDPISGHTALYWYRQSLGQGPEFLIYFQGTGAADDSGLPNDRFFAVRPEGSVSTLKIQRTERGDSAVYLCASSSSYSQETQYFGPGTRLLVL.

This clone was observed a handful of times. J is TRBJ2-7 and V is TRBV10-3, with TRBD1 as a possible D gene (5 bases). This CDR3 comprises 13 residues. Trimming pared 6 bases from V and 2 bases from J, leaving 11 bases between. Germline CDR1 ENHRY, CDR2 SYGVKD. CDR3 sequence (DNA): TGTGCCATCAGGGAGACGGACACCTACGAGCAGTACTTC. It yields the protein CAIRETDTYEQYF.

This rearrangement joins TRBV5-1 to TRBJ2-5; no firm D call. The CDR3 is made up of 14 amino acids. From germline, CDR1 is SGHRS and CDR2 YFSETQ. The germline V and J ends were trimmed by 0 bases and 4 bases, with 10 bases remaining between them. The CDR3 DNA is TGCGCCAGCAGCTTGGTCGGAGTGGGAGAGACCCAGTACTTC. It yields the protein CASSLVGVGETQYF.

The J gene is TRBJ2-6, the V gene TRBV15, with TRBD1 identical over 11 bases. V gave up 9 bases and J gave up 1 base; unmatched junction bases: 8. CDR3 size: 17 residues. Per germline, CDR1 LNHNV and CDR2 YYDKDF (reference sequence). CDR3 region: CATHRGQGASGANVLTF. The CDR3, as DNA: TGTGCCACTCATCGCGGACAGGGGGCGTCTGGGGCCAACGTCCTGACTTTC.

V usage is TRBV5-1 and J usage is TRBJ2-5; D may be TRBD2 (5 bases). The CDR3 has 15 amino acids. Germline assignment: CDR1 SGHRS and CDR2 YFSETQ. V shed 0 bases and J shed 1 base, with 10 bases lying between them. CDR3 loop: CASSLAQRTQETQYF. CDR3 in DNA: TGCGCCAGCAGCTTGGCCCAGCGGACCCAAGAGACCCAGTACTTC.

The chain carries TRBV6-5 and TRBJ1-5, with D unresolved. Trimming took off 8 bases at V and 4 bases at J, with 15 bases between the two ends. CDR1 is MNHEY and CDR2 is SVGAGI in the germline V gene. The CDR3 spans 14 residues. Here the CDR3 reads CASGRVSSNQPQHF. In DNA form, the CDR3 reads TGTGCCAGCGGGAGAGTCAGTTCGAATCAGCCCCAGCATTTT.

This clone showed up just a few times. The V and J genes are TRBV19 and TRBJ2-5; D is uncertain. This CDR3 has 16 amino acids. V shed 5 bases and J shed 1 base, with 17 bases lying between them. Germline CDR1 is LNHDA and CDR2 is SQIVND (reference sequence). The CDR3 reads CASSVTPRRLQETQYF. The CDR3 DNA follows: TGTGCCAGTAGTGTGACTCCTCGGAGACTCCAAGAGACCCAGTACTTC. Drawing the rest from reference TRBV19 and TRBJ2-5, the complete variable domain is DGGITQSPKYLFRKEGQNVTLSCEQNLNHDAMYWYRQDPGQGLRLIYYSQIVNDFQKGDIAEGYSVSREKKESFPLTVTSAQKNPTAFYLCASSVTPRRLQETQYFGPGTRLLVL.

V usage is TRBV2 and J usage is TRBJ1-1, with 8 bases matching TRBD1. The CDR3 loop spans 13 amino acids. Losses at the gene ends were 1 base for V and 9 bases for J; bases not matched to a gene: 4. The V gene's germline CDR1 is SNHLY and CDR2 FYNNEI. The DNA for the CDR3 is TGTGCCAGCAGTGAAGGATGGACAGGGAAAGCTTTCTTT. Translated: CASSEGWTGKAFF.

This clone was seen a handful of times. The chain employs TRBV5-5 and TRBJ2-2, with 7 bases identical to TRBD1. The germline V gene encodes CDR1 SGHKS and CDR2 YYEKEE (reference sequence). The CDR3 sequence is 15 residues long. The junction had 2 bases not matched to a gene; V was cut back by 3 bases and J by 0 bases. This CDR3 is CASSWGTANTGELFF. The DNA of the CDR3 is TGTGCCAGCAGCTGGGGGACAGCGAACACCGGGGAGCTGTTTTTT.

The CDR3 bases are TGTGCCAGTCACCCGGTCTTTGGAGGTTCCTACGAGCAGTACTTC. Translation gives CASHPVFGGSYEQYF. The chain links TRBV5-6 to TRBJ2-7; perhaps TRBD2 as D (5 bases). CDR1 SGHDT and CDR2 YYEEEE come from the germline V gene. The V gene lost 8 bases and the J gene lost 1 base, with 19 bases spanning the gap. The CDR3 has 15 residues.

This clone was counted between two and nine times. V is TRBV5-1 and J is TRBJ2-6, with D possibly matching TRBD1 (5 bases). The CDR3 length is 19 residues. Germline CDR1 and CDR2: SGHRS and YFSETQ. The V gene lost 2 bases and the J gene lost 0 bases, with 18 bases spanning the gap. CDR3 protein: CASSFQLNTGHSGANVLTF. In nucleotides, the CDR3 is TGCGCCAGCAGCTTCCAGCTAAATACCGGACACTCTGGGGCCAACGTCCTGACTTTC.

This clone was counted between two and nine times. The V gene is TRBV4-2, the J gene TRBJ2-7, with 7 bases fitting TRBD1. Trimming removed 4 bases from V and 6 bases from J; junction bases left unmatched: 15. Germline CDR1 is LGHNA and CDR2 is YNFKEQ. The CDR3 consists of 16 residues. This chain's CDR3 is CASSLQPGLQGFEQYF. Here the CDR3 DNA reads TGTGCCAGCAGCCTCCAGCCCGGCTTACAGGGGTTCGAGCAGTACTTC.

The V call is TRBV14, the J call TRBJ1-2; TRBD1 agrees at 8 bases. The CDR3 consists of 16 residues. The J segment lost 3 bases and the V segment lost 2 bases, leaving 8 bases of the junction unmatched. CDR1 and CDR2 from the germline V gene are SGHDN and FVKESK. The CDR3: CASSQPPDRADYGYTF. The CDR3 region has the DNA TGTGCCAGCAGCCAACCTCCGGACAGGGCGGACTATGGCTACACCTTC.